Below are 19 T cell receptor beta chains sequenced from a single sample in a study of blood T cells in healthy people across ages. Sample-barcoded 5' priming and a J-beta primer mix drove a second PCR of roughly 6 to 12 cycles. TCRdb processed the 5' RACE reads anew with MiXCR; each CDR3 protein has one entry. The sample has 1.5 million to 2 million distinct CDR3 sequences, roughly 32% seen once; the top ten hold about 11%. The sequencing sample was made of blood. These receptors originate from a woman between 25 and 40 years old in good health.

For this clonotype: One junction end does not reproduce the germline sequence, and a read error may be involved. The V and J genes are TRBV3-1 and TRBJ2-1; 7 bases are shared with TRBD2. The CDR3 runs to 15 residues. CDR1 and CDR2 from the germline V gene are LGHDT and YNNKEL (reference sequence). CDR3 nucleotides: TGTGCCAGCAGTCAAGGGCTAGCGGTAACAAATGAGCAGTTCTTC. It encodes CASSQGLAVTNEQFF.

There are a few counts of this clonotype. J is TRBJ2-1 and V is TRBV6-1, with TRBD1 identical over 9 bases. The J segment lost 10 bases and the V segment lost 6 bases, leaving 10 bases of the junction unmatched. The germline V gene has CDR1 MNHNS and CDR2 SASEGT. The CDR3 length is 14 residues. This CDR3 reads CASRGQGGRTEQFF. CDR3 DNA sequence: TGTGCCAGCAGGGGACAGGGCGGCCGGACGGAGCAGTTCTTC.

This chain uses TRBV7-2 with TRBJ1-2, with D unresolved. CDR3 size: 14 residues. Trimming shortened V by 0 bases and J by 2 bases, and 7 bases separated the two germline ends. In germline, CDR1 is SGHTA, CDR2 FQGNSA. CDR3: CASSLATENYGYTF. DNA for the CDR3: TGTGCCAGCAGCTTAGCAACGGAGAACTATGGCTACACCTTC.

Regarding this clonotype: One junction end disagrees with the germline gene, perhaps due to a read error. V is TRBV5-8 and J is TRBJ1-1, with D possibly TRBD1 on 5 matching bases. Germline V gene lookup returns CDR1 SGHTS and CDR2 YDEGEE. The CDR3 is 15 amino acids. CDR3 nucleotides: TGTGCCAGCAGCTGGGCAGGGAGGGTGAACACTAAAGCTTTCTTT. Its protein is CASSWAGRVNTKAFF.

V usage is TRBV9 and J usage is TRBJ2-1; tentatively, D is TRBD2 (6 bases). CDR3 size: 13 residues. V was clipped by 6 bases and J by 7 bases, with 14 bases between them. CDR1 is SGDLS, CDR2 YYNGEE, per germline. The chain's CDR3 is CASNPPGRNEQFF. The CDR3 bases are TGTGCCAGCAATCCCCCGGGGAGGAATGAGCAGTTCTTC.

This clonotype was observed a handful of times. The rearrangement uses TRBV20-1 and TRBJ2-3; D perhaps matches TRBD2 (6 bases). The germline V gene encodes CDR1 DFQATT and CDR2 SNEGSKA (reference sequence). The germline V and J ends were trimmed by 4 bases and 0 bases, with 11 bases remaining between them. The CDR3 length is 14 residues. This chain's CDR3 is CSATQRGSTDTQYF. The CDR3 DNA reads as TGCAGTGCTACTCAACGGGGGAGCACAGATACGCAGTATTTT.

The CDR3 DNA is TGTGCCAGCAGTTTGGGGAGACCTACTCCCCTCGGCTACACCTTC. Amino acid sequence: CASSLGRPTPLGYTF. The chain couples TRBV28 to TRBJ1-2; D gene uncertain. Germline V gene lookup returns CDR1 MDHEN and CDR2 SYDVKM. V was trimmed by 3 bases and J by 8 bases, leaving 19 bases between them. The CDR3 sequence is 15 residues long.

The rearrangement uses TRBV20-1 and TRBJ1-5, with a weak D call TRBD1 (5 bases). V was pared by 3 bases and J by 4 bases, with 10 bases between. This CDR3 is 13 amino acids long. Germline V gene lookup returns CDR1 DFQATT and CDR2 SNEGSKA (reference sequence). In nucleotides, the CDR3 is TGCAGTGCTAGCCCCAGGGCAAATCAGCCCCAGCATTTT. It yields the protein CSASPRANQPQHF.

V gene TRBV20-1 combines with J gene TRBJ2-7; D may be TRBD2 (7 bases). Looked up from germline, CDR1 is DFQATT and CDR2 is SNEGSKA (reference sequence). The CDR3 has 12 residues. The CDR3 DNA reads TGCGGTTTTGTGGGAGGGGGGAACGAGCAGTACTTC. It yields the protein CGFVGGGNEQYF.

This clonotype has a handful of counts. This chain connects TRBV12-3 or TRBV12-4 to TRBJ2-7; D is uncertain. The V and J ends lost 1 base and 3 bases respectively, with 10 bases between them. CDR3 length equals 14 residues. DNA for the CDR3: TGTGCCAGCAGTTTAGGGCCGTTGGGCTACGAGCAGTACTTC. It specifies CASSLGPLGYEQYF.

As for this clonotype: One end of the junction does not line up with germline, which may come from a read error. The chain uses TRBV20-1 and TRBJ2-5; D gene uncertain. Germline CDR1 and CDR2: DFQATT and SNEGSKA (reference sequence). The CDR3 length is 13 residues. Here the CDR3 reads CSDRVWAQETQYF. The CDR3 DNA follows: TGCAGTGATAGAGTCTGGGCACAAGAGACCCAGTACTTC.

This clonotype came up a few times. The chain recombines TRBV7-2 with TRBJ2-1, with D unresolved. CDR1 SGHTA and CDR2 FQGNSA come from the germline V gene. V shed 2 bases and J shed 6 bases, with 14 bases lying between them. This CDR3 is 15 amino acids long. CDR3 sequence reads: CASSLILVAINEQFF. The DNA for the CDR3 is TGTGCCAGCAGCTTAATATTGGTAGCTATCAATGAGCAGTTCTTC.

The chain uses TRBV29-1 and TRBJ1-2; D ambiguous. Germline V gives CDR1 SQVTM, CDR2 ANQGSEA. The length of the CDR3 is 14 residues. The V end was cut by 1 base, the J end by 6 bases, with 15 bases between. The CDR3 is CSVEATPLSDGYTF. The DNA of the CDR3 is TGCAGCGTTGAAGCGACCCCCCTGAGTGATGGCTACACCTTC.

The CDR3 DNA reads as TGTGCCACCGTGGGGACGGAGGGCTACACCTTC. Its translation: CATVGTEGYTF. The rearrangement uses TRBV28 and TRBJ1-2, with a tentative D call TRBD1 (5 bases). V lost 10 bases and J lost 8, with 14 bases in between. Per the germline V gene, CDR1 is MDHEN and CDR2 is SYDVKM. The CDR3 length is 11 residues.

This clonotype was counted a few times. The chain joins TRBV6-1 to TRBJ2-1, with D possibly called TRBD1 or TRBD2 (5 bases each). V was cut by 2 bases and J by 5 bases, with 19 bases left in between. Germline V gene sequence: CDR1 MNHNS, CDR2 SASEGT. This CDR3 region has 17 residues. The CDR3 DNA reads as TGTGCCAGCAGTGAAAGGCCCTTTGGGATGGGGGACAATGAGCAGTTCTTC. It codes for CASSERPFGMGDNEQFF.

This clonotype was seen ten or more times. At one end the junction does not follow the germline gene, possibly because of a read error. This chain uses TRBV12-3 or TRBV12-4 with TRBJ1-1; D not resolved. This CDR3 region has 12 residues. CDR3 coding DNA: TGCGCCAGCAGCTTGTTGGACACTGAAGCTTTCTTT. It codes for CASSLLDTEAFF.

The V gene is TRBV12-3 or TRBV12-4, the J gene TRBJ2-3, with no clear D. The V and J ends lost 3 bases and 5 bases respectively, with 12 bases between them. The CDR3 is 14 residues long. CDR3 sequence: CASSFGRAEDTQYF. The CDR3 coding sequence is TGTGCCAGCAGTTTTGGTAGGGCTGAAGATACGCAGTATTTT.

The chain couples TRBV7-9 to TRBJ2-1; D is ambiguous. The germline V gene encodes CDR1 SEHNR and CDR2 FQNEAQ (reference sequence). The V gene lost 8 bases and the J gene lost 8 bases, with 16 bases spanning the gap. There are 13 residues in the CDR3. The CDR3 nucleotides are TGTGCCAGCCGCAGTAAAGTCATGGATGAGCAGTTCTTC. The encoded protein is CASRSKVMDEQFF.

The chain links TRBV6-5 to TRBJ2-7; a possible D gene is TRBD2 (6 bases). The V and J ends lost 6 bases and 2 bases respectively, with 14 bases between them. Germline V gene lookup returns CDR1 MNHEY and CDR2 SVGAGI. The CDR3 totals 14 residues. This CDR3 reads CASRPGTRTYEQYF. The CDR3 DNA reads TGTGCCAGCAGGCCCGGGACTCGTACCTACGAGCAGTACTTC.